These 10 T cell receptor beta chains came from one sample sequenced in a study of technical replicates of blood from a few donors. Clones were read by immunoSEQ multiplex PCR, and TCRdb kept only the in-frame ones, dropping some. The sample records 65,000 to 80,000 clones, around 90% being singletons. Input material: T cells isolated from PBMCs. The origin of the receptors is a human donor in good health.

The V gene is TRBV7-2, the J gene TRBJ2-7; TRBD1 matches at 9 bases. Trimming took 6 bases from V and 5 from J; bases not matched to a gene: 11. CDR1 and CDR2 (germline): SGHTA, FQGNSA. The CDR3 runs to 15 residues. This CDR3 is CASRSAGQGFHEQYF. The CDR3, as DNA: TGTGCCAGCAGGTCTGCGGGACAGGGCTTCCACGAGCAGTACTTC.

This CDR3 reads CATSPGRNYGYTF. The CDR3 DNA reads as TGTGCCACCTCCCCCGGGAGGAACTATGGCTACACCTTC. The V gene is TRBV2, the J gene TRBJ1-2; no definite D call. The CDR3 has 13 residues. Trimming left V 10 bases short and J 2 bases short, with 14 bases between. The germline CDR1 and CDR2 sequences are SNHLY and FYNNEI.

The V gene is TRBV5-1, the J gene TRBJ2-7; D is possibly TRBD1 (6 bases). Germline CDR1 SGHRS, CDR2 YFSETQ. V was clipped by 0 bases and J by 2 bases, with 12 bases between them. CDR3 length equals 15 residues. This chain's CDR3 is CASSLGPQGPYEQYF. The CDR3 DNA follows: TGCGCCAGCAGCTTGGGCCCACAGGGTCCCTACGAGCAGTACTTC. Looking up the rest from reference TRBV5-1 and TRBJ2-7 gives the full variable domain: KAGVTQTPRYLIKTRGQQVTLSCSPISGHRSVSWYQQTPGQGLQFLFEYFSETQRNKGNFPGRFSGRQFSNSRSEMNVSTLELGDSALYLCASSLGPQGPYEQYFGPGTRLTVT.

The chain recombines TRBV4-1 with TRBJ2-1; D is perhaps TRBD2 (6 bases). Germline-derived CDR1 and CDR2 are MGHRA and YSYEKL. The V gene lost 4 bases and the J gene lost 5 bases, with 12 bases spanning the gap. The CDR3 runs 14 residues. Here the CDR3 DNA reads TGCGCCAGCAGCCCCCTGACTAGTAACAATGAGCAGTTCTTC. This encodes CASSPLTSNNEQFF.

The chain's CDR3 is CSVGWQNNEQFF. The CDR3 nucleotides read TGCAGCGTTGGTTGGCAGAACAATGAGCAGTTCTTC. The chain combines TRBV29-1 with TRBJ2-1; D remains unclear. Looked up from germline, CDR1 is SQVTM and CDR2 is ANQGSEA. V was trimmed by 4 bases and J by 5 bases, leaving 9 bases between them. The CDR3 is made up of 12 amino acids.

The chain links TRBV30 to TRBJ2-6; tentative D call: TRBD2 (5 bases). Germline CDR1 GTSNPN, CDR2 SVGIG (reference sequence). The V gene lost 4 bases and the J gene lost 2 bases, with 6 bases spanning the gap. The CDR3 extends over 13 amino acids. The CDR3 sequence: CAWNGAGANVLTF. CDR3 sequence (DNA): TGTGCCTGGAACGGGGCTGGGGCCAACGTCCTGACTTTC.

The chain couples TRBV27 to TRBJ2-7, with 7 bases matching TRBD2. Per germline, CDR1 MNHEY and CDR2 SMNVEV (reference sequence). CDR3 length: 14 residues. V lost 2 bases and J lost 2; bases outside the gene matches: 3. CDR3 region: CASSLTGGTYEQYF. For the CDR3, the DNA is TGTGCCAGCAGTTTAACCGGGGGGACCTACGAGCAGTACTTC.

This chain uses TRBV5-6 with TRBJ1-1; TRBD1 matches 10 bases. Germline V lookup: CDR1 SGHDT, CDR2 YYEEEE. The junction had 10 bases not matched to a gene; V was cut back by 0 bases and J by 5 bases. The CDR3 sequence is 17 residues long. The CDR3 loop is CASSLEVTGGVSTEAFF. CDR3 nucleotide sequence: TGTGCCAGCAGCTTGGAGGTGACAGGGGGCGTTAGTACTGAAGCTTTCTTT. Full variable domain (remainder filled in from reference TRBV5-6 and TRBJ1-1): DAGVTQSPTHLIKTRGQQVTLRCSPKSGHDTVSWYQQALGQGPQFIFQYYEEEERQRGNFPDRFSGHQFPNYSSELNVNALLLGDSALYLCASSLEVTGGVSTEAFFGQGTRLTVV.

The V call is TRBV18, the J call TRBJ1-5; TRBD1 agrees at 9 bases. The CDR3 totals 13 residues. The V gene's germline CDR1 is KGHSH and CDR2 LQKENI. J was trimmed by 7 bases and V by 4 bases; bases with no gene match: 2. CDR3 coding DNA: TGTGCCAGCTCACTGGACAGGGGACAGCCCCAGCATTTT. It encodes CASSLDRGQPQHF.

This chain uses TRBV6-1 with TRBJ2-1; 11 bases align to TRBD2. CDR3 length: 15 amino acids. With V trimmed by 2 bases and J by 9 bases, 6 bases remained unmatched. CDR1 and CDR2 from the germline V gene are MNHNS and SASEGT. The CDR3 reads CASSETSGSVSEQFF. In DNA, the CDR3 is TGTGCCAGCAGTGAAACTAGCGGGAGTGTCAGTGAGCAGTTCTTC.